This TCR beta chain was recovered during a study of regulatory T cells in long-lasting Graves disease (dated by TCRdb to the early 2020s). Regarding the research as a whole: Antithyroid drugs had been taken for less than 3 months by newly diagnosed Graves' disease patients. Persistent Graves' disease patients were compared with newly diagnosed Graves' disease patients by peripheral blood TCR sequencing and RNA sequencing. The study was conducted in China and was registered as a clinical trial. A total of 33 samples were covered by TCR sequencing, comprising roughly 13 persistent and around 20 newly diagnosed Graves' disease patients.

The sample's time point, from its label and the paper: newly diagnosed GD, antithyroid drugs for less than 3 months. For both TCR sequencing and RNA sequencing, RNA was extracted from PBMCs in TRIzol. The diagnosis of Graves' disease followed American Thyroid Association guidelines. Patients for the study were recruited at an endocrinology department in Xi'an, China. Each patient gave roughly 10 milliliters of peripheral blood, collected in an EDTA anticoagulant tube. Ficoll Paque Plus density gradient separation was used to isolate PBMCs, and no additional T cell sorting was done. RNA quality was checked with an Agilent 2100 Bioanalyzer and agarose gel, and concentration with a NanoDrop 2000. The paper's findings and limits, for the study overall: Only peripheral blood was studied, because thyroid tissue, the primary lesion, was inaccessible. TRBV28, TRBJ1-2 and TRBJ2-5 were preferentially used in persistent disease, while TRBV20-1 and TRBJ2-1 were favored in newly diagnosed disease. More public clonotypes were shared among persistent patients (fewer than 3,000) than among newly diagnosed patients (more than 950). The small sample size was acknowledged by the authors as a limitation that may reduce accuracy. Only the TCR beta chain was sequenced and analyzed. Persistent Graves' disease patients showed lower TCR Shannon entropy and fewer highly expanded clones than newly diagnosed patients, suggesting clonal expansion.

Library preparation was by multiplex PCR. TCRdb records Illumina HiSeq 4000 as the sequencer. CDR3 regions were amplified by Arm-PCR with iRepertoire HTBI primers to construct TCR beta libraries. Before sequencing, the PCR products underwent gel purification. The paper's processing steps were these. Gene usage analysis of CDR3 amino acid clonotypes used the roughly 62 TRBV and fewer than 15 TRBJ segments found across samples. Filtered high-quality paired reads were merged into contigs using COPE and FqMerger. Contigs were aligned with BLAST to IMGT TRBV, TRBD and TRBJ reference genes, and CDR3 was defined per IMGT. Any clonotype with a frequency above 0.1% was classified as a highly expanded clone. Repertoire diversity was measured by Shannon entropy, and V-J evenness by the Gini coefficient. Public clonotypes were defined as clonotypes shared by more than one individual. The public sequencing data were trimmed at Q25 with fastp and processed into clonotypes with MiXCR by TCRdb, which kept only in-frame beta chains. All rows with the same CDR3 protein become a single entry with the most common DNA and genes. What appears here as the V and J calls and clone size reflects TCRdb's work, not the paper's. The sample records around 450,000 distinct CDR3 sequences, 15% of which are singletons. In total, the top ten clones hold roughly 17% of the sample.

In this sample, this clonotype turned up many times. Its antigen remains unidentified. Base qualities are not at hand, and no much larger clone is one base apart. Including the terminal cysteine and phenylalanine, the CDR3 comprises 16 residues. The DNA shown is the 48-base CDR3, in frame from base 1. Based on the germline V gene (reference sequence), the CDR1 and CDR2 sequences are LGHDT and YNNKEL. Cut back by 6 bases and 2 bases, the V and J ends lie 19 bases apart. This sample also appeared in a second study, on T cells in Graves' hyperthyroidism and ophthalmopathy. According to the second study: A patient counted as having stable Graves' hyperthyroidism if no progression to ophthalmopathy occurred over 18 months of follow-up. Hyperthyroidism patients were newly diagnosed, had a disease duration of under 2 months, and were aged 18 to 65 years. Exclusion was applied to patients with uncontrolled infections, other autoimmune diseases, pregnancy or lactation. Diagnoses were established on the basis of clinical symptoms, serum thyroxine and TRAb, thyroid ultrasound, and orbital computed tomography. The TCR CDR3 was subjected to a first round of RT-PCR using the HTBI primer set and the Qiagen OneStep RT-PCR kit. Blood samples also contained most of the expanded thyroid clonotypes (frequency above 0.001), which suggests that blood repertoires may reflect thyroid immune responses. A model built on a 13 V-J signature distinguished ophthalmopathy from stable hyperthyroidism, reaching roughly 88% sensitivity and 81.08% specificity in cross-validation and 80%/75% in testing. During validation, the model predicted progression to ophthalmopathy a median of about 5.9 months ahead of onset, with around 65% sensitivity and 72.22% specificity. TCR V-J signatures able to tell the groups apart were searched for in a discovery cohort of some 97 patients, of whom over 40 had Graves' ophthalmopathy and 55 to 60 had stable Graves' hyperthyroidism. Whether ophthalmopathy could be predicted prospectively was tested in an independent validation cohort made up of under 20 hyperthyroidism patients plus 17 patients who later progressed to ophthalmopathy. The roughly 94 discovery patients were randomly divided into training and test sets at a 7:3 ratio. In addition, the study compared T-cell repertoires in thyroid tissue and in blood from several Graves' hyperthyroidism patients. After blood sampling, hyperthyroidism patients were treated with methimazole at a starting dose of 30 mg daily, and ophthalmopathy patients were treated with high-dose intravenous methylprednisolone. Libraries were constructed in a second round of multiplex PCR, after which size selection and purification were performed. The libraries were sequenced on an Illumina HiSeq2000 using paired-end 100 bp reads. Raw data were processed with SOAPnuke, discarding reads with adapters, uncalled bases, mean Phred below 15, or no exact constant-primer or identifier match. COPE v1.2.5 was used to merge high-quality paired reads, and clonotypes were defined as unique nucleotide sequences. MiTCR v1.1 was used to align the clonotypes against IMGT TRBV, TRBD and TRBJ reference segments. The analysis included only V-J combinations with a frequency above 0.0001, which together covered more than 98% of the repertoires. A TCS score was defined as the ratio of F50 (clonal expansion) to E x V (chaos), with BLOSUM62-based TCRdist applied between CDR3 peptides within each V-J. Welch's t-statistics and random forest reduced 500 to 650 V-J features to about 13, which were used in a naive Bayes classifier (R e1071). Sample size was not statistically predetermined, and blinding of investigators to group allocation was not performed. The paper reports TCR Vbeta CDR3 sequencing of over 130 peripheral blood samples: approximately 41 ophthalmopathy, roughly 74 hyperthyroidism and around 17 progressor patients.

The rearranged segments are TRBV3-1 and TRBJ2-5; the D region possibly corresponds to TRBD2 (7 bases align). The sample consisted of peripheral blood mononuclear cells (PBMCs), taken at new diagnosis, from a patient treated with antithyroid drugs. This clonotype was sampled from a woman aged 25 to 39 with Graves disease. Donor details come from another sample of the same person, matched by shared clones. The CDR3 protein is CASSRGGVRRQETQYF. The DNA is TGTGCCAGCAGTCGAGGGGGGGTACGGCGGCAAGAGACCCAGTACTTC.